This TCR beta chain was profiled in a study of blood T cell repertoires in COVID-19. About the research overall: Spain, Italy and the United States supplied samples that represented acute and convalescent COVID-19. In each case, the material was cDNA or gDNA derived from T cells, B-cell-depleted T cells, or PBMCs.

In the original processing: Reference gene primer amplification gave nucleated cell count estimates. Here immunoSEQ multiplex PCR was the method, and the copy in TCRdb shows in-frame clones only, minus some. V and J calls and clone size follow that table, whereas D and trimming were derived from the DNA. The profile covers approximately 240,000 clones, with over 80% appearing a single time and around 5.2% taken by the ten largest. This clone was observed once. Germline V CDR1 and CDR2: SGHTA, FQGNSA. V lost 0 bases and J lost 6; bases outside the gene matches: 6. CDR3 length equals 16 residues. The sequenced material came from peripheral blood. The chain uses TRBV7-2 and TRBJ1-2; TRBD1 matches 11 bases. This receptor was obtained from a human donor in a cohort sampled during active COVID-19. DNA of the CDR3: TGTGCCAGCAGCTTAGCCAGGGACAGGGGGAATAATGGCTACACCTTC. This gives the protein CASSLARDRGNNGYTF.